The source of this TCR beta chain is a study of T cells in Graves' hyperthyroidism and ophthalmopathy. Points from the study as a whole: The model made its ophthalmopathy prediction, and onset followed a median approximately 7 months later. Ophthalmopathy was distinguished from stable hyperthyroidism by 13 V-J signatures.

RNA transcripts were the template for amplifying TCR beta CDR3 regions. HTBI primers were employed in a first-round RT-PCR of the TCR CDR3. TCRdb used MiXCR to reprocess the multiplex PCR reads, holding one entry per CDR3 protein. Of hundreds of thousands of distinct CDR3 sequences listed, about 15% were seen once; the top ten hold 4.3%. The junction had 11 bases not matched to a gene; V was cut back by 4 bases and J by 2 bases. The CDR3 is 16 residues long. Germline V CDR1 and CDR2: MDHEN, SYDVKM. Clinical symptoms, serum thyroxine, TRAb, thyroid ultrasound and orbital computed tomography established diagnosis. This clonotype was observed many times. What it binds is not known.

The TCR comes from a woman in her thirties or forties with Graves' ophthalmopathy. The sample comprised blood. The gene calls are TRBV28 and TRBJ2-7; 7 nucleotides line up with TRBD2. The CDR3 bases are TGTGCCAGCAGTTATGTGGGCCCTAGCGGTACCTACGAGCAGTACTTC. Translating gives CASSYVGPSGTYEQYF. Full variable domain (missing parts from reference TRBV28 and TRBJ2-7): DVKVTQSSRYLVKRTGEKVFLECVQDMDHENMFWYRQDPGLGLRLIYFSYDVKMKEKGDIPEGYSVSREKKERFSLILESASTNQTSMYLCASSYVGPSGTYEQYFGPGTRLTVT.